Given below is one TCR beta chain in context. Its antigen is not identified. Naive CD8+ T cells displayed a CD45RO-CCR7+CD27+CD95- phenotype. CDR1 is SGDLS, CDR2 YYNGEE, per germline. CDR3 length equals 15 residues. This sample was taken from a study of CXCR3-negative and CXCR3-positive naive CD8 T cells. General study points: Naive cells positive for CXCR3 carried more hydrophobic TRB CDR3s than CXCR3-negative ones.

TRB cDNA libraries were made by UMI-labeled 5' RACE. TCRdb re-called the 5' RACE reads and shows each CDR3 protein once, DNA omitted. The sample includes some 47,000 distinct CDR3 sequences. The V call is TRBV9, the J call TRBJ1-2; the D gene TCRdb calls, TRBD1, cannot be checked with no DNA. This receptor was obtained from a human donor in good health. Some clones in this sample may be carry-over from other donors' samples. Source material: naive CXCR3+ CD8+ T cells from blood. Subset: CD45RO-CCR7+CD27+CD95- naive CD8+ T cells expressing CXCR3 (TNR3+). The CDR3 sequence is CASSETGVPNYGYTF.